Below are 6 T cell receptor beta chains sequenced from a single sample in a study of OX40 agonist ivuxolimab in advanced cancers. Profiled with immunoSEQ multiplex PCR; TCRdb holds only in-frame clones, not every one. The sample consists of about 74,000 clones, around 82% of them appearing once. This specimen was CD4+ or CD8+ T cells sorted from blood, taken in a trial of the OX40 agonist ivuxolimab. The receptors were gathered from an adult with an advanced solid tumor such as melanoma, head and neck, liver or kidney cancer.

The gene calls are TRBV4-1 and TRBJ1-5, with 10 bases lining up with TRBD1. The length of the CDR3 is 16 residues. Germline V CDR1 and CDR2: MGHRA, YSYEKL. V lost 2 bases and J lost 3; bases outside the gene matches: 4. The CDR3 nucleotides read TGCGCCAGCAGCCAACCGGGACAGGGGATCAATCAGCCCCAGCATTTT. Amino acids: CASSQPGQGINQPQHF.

The rearrangement joins TRBV11-3 to TRBJ2-2, with unresolved D. This CDR3 has 12 residues. Trimming removed 3 bases at V and 3 bases at J, with 2 bases between. Germline V gene sequence: CDR1 SGHNT, CDR2 YENEEA. CDR3 sequence (DNA): TGTGCCAGCAGCTTCGACACCGGGGAGCTGTTTTTT. This sequence encodes CASSFDTGELFF.

The V gene is TRBV2, the J gene TRBJ2-1; 8 bases are shared with TRBD2. This CDR3 has 15 residues. The ends lost 4 bases at V and 5 bases at J; junction bases unmatched: 7. The germline V gene encodes CDR1 SNHLY and CDR2 FYNNEI. CDR3 loop: CASSAGTRRNNEQFF. Written as DNA, the CDR3 is TGTGCCAGCAGTGCCGGGACTAGGAGAAACAATGAGCAGTTCTTC.

V is TRBV4-2 and J is TRBJ1-6, with D hard to call. CDR1 and CDR2 from the germline V gene are LGHNA and YNFKEQ. V gave up 4 bases and J gave up 4 bases, with 8 bases separating them. The CDR3 length is 14 residues. This CDR3 is CASSPDGYNSPLHF. The CDR3 DNA sequence: TGTGCCAGCAGCCCGGACGGATATAATTCACCCCTCCACTTT.

This clone was seen only a few times. J is TRBJ1-2 and V is TRBV6-5; D is unclear. Germline V gene lookup returns CDR1 MNHEY and CDR2 SVGAGI. V was shortened by 0 bases and J by 2 bases, with 4 bases between the two germline ends. The CDR3 consists of 13 residues. CDR3 DNA sequence: TGTGCCAGCAGTTACTCGACCAACTATGGCTACACCTTC. It translates to CASSYSTNYGYTF.

This clone is a singleton in its sample. The CDR3 sequence: CASSERRTSGTDTQYF. The CDR3 DNA sequence: TGCGCCAGCAGTGAGCGCCGGACTAGCGGCACAGATACGCAGTATTTT. The chain recombines TRBV10-2 with TRBJ2-3, with 9 positions matching TRBD2. The CDR3 has 16 amino acids. Germline CDR1 WSHSY, CDR2 SAAADI. The V gene end was trimmed by 2 bases and the J gene end by 1 base; junction bases not matched to a gene: 4.